Reported below is one T cell receptor beta chain. Its antigen remains unidentified. Cells that had been cultured for ten to eleven days were the source of isolated CD4+ T cells. The person's infection with SARS-CoV-2, confirmed by PCR, took place between March and December 2020. All study participants received two doses of BNT162b2 or mRNA-1273 vaccine. Germline CDR1 is SGHRS and CDR2 is YFSETQ. The CDR3 consists of 14 residues. V lost 6 bases and J lost 0; bases outside the gene matches: 2. The sample is drawn from a study of vaccination effects on CD4 cells after COVID-19. The table came from immunoSEQ multiplex PCR; TCRdb's copy has only in-frame clones and leaves some out. The sample carries tens of thousands of clones, over 60% recorded once.

The chain joins TRBV5-1 to TRBJ2-3; 9 positions agree with TRBD2. The input for sequencing was CD4+ T cells from PBMCs cultured without peptide, taken after COVID-19 vaccination. The TCR comes from a human donor who had a prior SARS-CoV-2 infection. CDR3: CASTGLASTDTQYF. The CDR3 nucleotides are TGCGCCAGCACCGGACTAGCGAGCACAGATACGCAGTATTTT. Filled out from reference TRBV5-1 and TRBJ2-3, the complete variable domain reads KAGVTQTPRYLIKTRGQQVTLSCSPISGHRSVSWYQQTPGQGLQFLFEYFSETQRNKGNFPGRFSGRQFSNSRSEMNVSTLELGDSALYLCASTGLASTDTQYFGPGTRLTVL.